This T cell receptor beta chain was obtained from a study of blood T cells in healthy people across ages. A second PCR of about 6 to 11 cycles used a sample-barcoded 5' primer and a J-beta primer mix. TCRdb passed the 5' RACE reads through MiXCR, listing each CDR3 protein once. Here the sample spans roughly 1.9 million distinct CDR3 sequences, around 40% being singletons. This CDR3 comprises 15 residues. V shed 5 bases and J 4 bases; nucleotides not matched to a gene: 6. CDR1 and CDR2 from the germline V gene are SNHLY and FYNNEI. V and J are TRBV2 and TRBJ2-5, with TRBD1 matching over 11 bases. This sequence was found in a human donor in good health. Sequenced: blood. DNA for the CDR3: TGTGCCAGCAGTCCGGACAGGGGGCGCTTAGAGACCCAGTACTTC. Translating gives CASSPDRGRLETQYF.